This TCR beta chain appears in the sequencing data of a study of cytomegalovirus exposure and HLA in healthy donors. Study conclusions and caveats: Further analysis, carried out later, found HLA-associated TCR beta chains more clonally expanded than equally common other chains. Relative to the approximately 700-donor mean, N-insertions were reportedly fewer in an Asian-associated ancestry cluster in a later analysis. The productive fraction for most TCR beta V segments was about 87% or about 30% in an earlier analysis. The likely origin of a cluster of highly shared sequence variants was a sequencing artifact.

Per germline, CDR1 SNHLY and CDR2 FYNNEI. The CDR3 consists of 12 residues. V was shortened by 4 bases and J by 2 bases, with 5 bases between the two germline ends. The study ran its PCR with 60 Vbeta and 13 Jbeta primers. Data came from immunoSEQ multiplex PCR; TCRdb stores just in-frame clones and leaves some out. The data show some 130,000 clones, approximately 87% seen once. The count of this clone is one. Its specificity is unknown. The clonotype was recovered from a man aged 35 to 55 in good health and CMV-seronegative. This rearrangement joins TRBV2 to TRBJ1-2; D is unclear. The specimen sequenced was PBMCs. The CDR3 DNA reads TGTGCCAGCAGTGGACAAAACTATGGCTACACCTTC. Translating gives CASSGQNYGYTF.